This T cell receptor (beta chain) was observed in a study of shared clonotypes between healthy human individuals. Study results and caveats: Represented genetic and exposure-history diversity was restricted by having few donors. Naive subsets tended to show greater estimated richness than memory subsets.

Per the original methods: ImmunoSEQ gave junction-only sequences without quality scores, so filtering differed. Generated by immunoSEQ multiplex PCR, the TCRdb table keeps only in-frame clones and is missing some. D and trimming were read from the DNA, whereas the V and J calls and clone size are those reported in that table. This sample has about a million clones; about 74% occur once, and the top ten carry over 1.3%. The CDR3 is 13 residues long. Germline CDR1 SNHLY, CDR2 FYNNEI. V was pared by 2 bases and J by 6 bases, with 8 bases between. Nashville, Tennessee was home to all donors, each a Caucasian adult. This clone appeared a few times. Antigen unknown.

The specimen was memory CD4+ T cells sorted from blood. Subset specified: CD45RA-negative fraction. The chain carries TRBV2 and TRBJ1-5; D perhaps matches TRBD1 (5 bases). The source of this sequence is a man between 18 and 35 years old in good health. Here the CDR3 reads CASSEMGVQPQHF. The CDR3 DNA is TGTGCCAGCAGTGAAATGGGGGTTCAGCCCCAGCATTTT.